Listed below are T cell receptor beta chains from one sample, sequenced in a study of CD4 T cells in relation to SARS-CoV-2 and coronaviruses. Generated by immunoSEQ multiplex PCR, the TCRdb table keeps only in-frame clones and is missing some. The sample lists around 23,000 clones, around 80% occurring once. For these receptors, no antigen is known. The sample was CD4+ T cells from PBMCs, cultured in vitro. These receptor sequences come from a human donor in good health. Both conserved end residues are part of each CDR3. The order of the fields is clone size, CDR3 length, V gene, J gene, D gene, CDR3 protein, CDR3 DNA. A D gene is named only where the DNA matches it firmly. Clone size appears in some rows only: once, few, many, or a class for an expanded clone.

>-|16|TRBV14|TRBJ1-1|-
CASSQDRPGARAEAFF
TGTGCCAGCAGCCAAGACAGGCCGGGAGCGAGGGCTGAAGCTTTCTTT
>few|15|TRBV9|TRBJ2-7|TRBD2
CASSVGTSHIYEQYF
TGTGCCAGCAGCGTAGGGACTAGTCATATCTACGAGCAGTACTTC
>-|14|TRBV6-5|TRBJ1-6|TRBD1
CASHGTADNSPLHF
TGTGCCAGCCACGGGACAGCGGATAATTCACCCCTCCACTTT
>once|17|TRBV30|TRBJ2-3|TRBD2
CAWSVKLAGDRTDTQYF
TGTGCCTGGAGTGTTAAGCTAGCGGGAGATAGGACAGATACGCAGTATTTT
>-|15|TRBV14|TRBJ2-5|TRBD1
CASSQGATGWETQYF
TGTGCCAGCAGCCAAGGGGCGACAGGGTGGGAGACCCAGTACTTC
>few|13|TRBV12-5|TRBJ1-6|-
CASSLERGTPLHF
TGTGCTAGTTCCCTAGAGAGAGGTACACCCCTCCACTTT
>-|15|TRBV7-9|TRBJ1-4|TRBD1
CASSLGDRFGEKLFF
TGTGCCAGCAGCTTGGGGGACAGGTTCGGTGAAAAACTGTTTTTT
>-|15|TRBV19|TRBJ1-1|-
CASSIDKARGTEAFF
TGTGCCAGTAGTATAGATAAGGCGCGGGGCACTGAAGCTTTCTTT
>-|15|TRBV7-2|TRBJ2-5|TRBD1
CASSSGTGNQETQYF
TGTGCCAGCAGCTCGGGGACAGGGAATCAAGAGACCCAGTACTTC
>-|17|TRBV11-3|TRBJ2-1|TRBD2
CASSLDPTSGRGNEQFF
TGTGCCAGCAGCTTAGATCCCACCAGCGGGAGAGGCAATGAGCAGTTCTTC
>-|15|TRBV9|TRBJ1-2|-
CASSVSVTATYGYTF
TGTGCCAGCAGCGTATCGGTGACAGCGACCTATGGCTACACCTTC
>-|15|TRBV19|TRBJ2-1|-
CASKPTGWLYNEQFF
TGTGCCAGTAAGCCGACAGGCTGGCTTTACAATGAGCAGTTCTTC
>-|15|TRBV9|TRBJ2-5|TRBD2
CASSDGTSDKETQYF
TGTGCCAGCAGCGATGGGACTAGCGACAAAGAGACCCAGTACTTC
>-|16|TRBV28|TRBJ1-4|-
CASSPGDGGGNEKLFF
TGTGCCAGCAGTCCGGGGGACGGCGGGGGTAATGAAAAACTGTTTTTT
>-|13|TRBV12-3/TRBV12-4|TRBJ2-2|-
CASSLQSGGELFF
TGTGCCAGCAGTCTACAGAGCGGTGGGGAGCTGTTTTTT
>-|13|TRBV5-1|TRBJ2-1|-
CASRVPVSNEQFF
TGCGCCAGCAGGGTACCAGTAAGCAATGAGCAGTTCTTC
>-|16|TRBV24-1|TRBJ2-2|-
CATSDSTGEGAGELFF
TGTGCCACCAGTGATTCTACAGGAGAAGGGGCCGGGGAGCTGTTTTTT
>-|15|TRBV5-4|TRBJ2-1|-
CASSPDRSSYNEQFF
TGTGCCAGCAGCCCGGACCGGAGCTCCTACAATGAGCAGTTCTTC
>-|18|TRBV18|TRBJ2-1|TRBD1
CASSDRGPPPHGDNEQFF
TGTGCCAGCTCAGACAGGGGGCCTCCGCCCCACGGGGACAATGAGCAGTTCTTC
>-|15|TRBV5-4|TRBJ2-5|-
CASSSSSAPQETQYF
TGTGCCAGCAGCTCCAGCTCGGCTCCCCAAGAGACCCAGTACTTC
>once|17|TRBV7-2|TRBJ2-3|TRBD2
CASSPGVSGGRTDTQYF
TGTGCCAGCAGCCCGGGGGTTAGCGGGGGGCGCACAGATACGCAGTATTTT
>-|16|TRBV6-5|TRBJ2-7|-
CASSFTPAGDTYEQYF
TGTGCCAGCAGTTTCACCCCGGCGGGGGACACCTACGAGCAGTACTTC
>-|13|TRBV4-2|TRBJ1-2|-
CASSLPGVHGYTF
TGTGCCAGCAGCCTCCCCGGCGTGCATGGCTACACCTTC
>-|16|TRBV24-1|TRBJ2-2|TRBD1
CAIPGQGGLNTGELFF
TGTGCCATCCCAGGTCAAGGGGGCTTAAACACCGGGGAGCTGTTTTTT
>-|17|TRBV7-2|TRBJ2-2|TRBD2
CASSTLAGGQVTGELFF
TGTGCCAGCAGTACTCTAGCGGGGGGGCAGGTCACCGGGGAGCTGTTTTTT
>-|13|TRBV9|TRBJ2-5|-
CASSVGQGQTQYF
TGTGCCAGCAGCGTAGGTCAGGGTCAGACCCAGTACTTC
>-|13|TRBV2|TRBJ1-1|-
CASNMGRDTEAFF
TGTGCCAGCAATATGGGCAGGGATACTGAAGCTTTCTTT
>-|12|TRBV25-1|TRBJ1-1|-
CASSGGNTEAFF
TGTGCCAGCAGTGGAGGGAACACTGAAGCTTTCTTT
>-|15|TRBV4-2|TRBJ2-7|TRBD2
CASSPLLAGENEQYF
TGTGCCAGCAGCCCTCTACTAGCGGGAGAGAACGAGCAGTACTTC
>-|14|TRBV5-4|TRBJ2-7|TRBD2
CASSLGGTSYEQYF
TGTGCCAGCAGCTTGGGGGGGACTAGCTACGAGCAGTACTTC
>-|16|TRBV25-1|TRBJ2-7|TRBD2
CASSEWGLAGRGEQYF
TGTGCCAGCAGTGAATGGGGCCTAGCGGGGAGAGGCGAGCAGTACTTC
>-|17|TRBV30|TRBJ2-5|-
CAWGTVKGLSVQETQYF
TGTGCCTGGGGTACCGTAAAGGGTTTGTCCGTACAAGAGACCCAGTACTTC
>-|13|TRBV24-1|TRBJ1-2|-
CATSDGRWGGYTF
TGTGCCACCAGTGACGGAAGGTGGGGAGGCTACACCTTC
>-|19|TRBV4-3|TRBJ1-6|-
CASSQVGRQSARLDSPLHF
TGCGCCAGCAGCCAAGTGGGGCGACAGTCGGCACGATTGGATTCACCCCTCCACTTT
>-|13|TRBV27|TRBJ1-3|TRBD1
CASSPGTAQTLYF
TGTGCCAGCAGTCCCGGGACAGCTCAAACTTTATATTTT
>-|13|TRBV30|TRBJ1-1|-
CAWSRNRGTEAFF
TGTGCCTGGAGCAGGAACCGAGGGACTGAAGCTTTCTTT
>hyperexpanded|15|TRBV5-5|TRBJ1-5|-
CASSWGSGGNQPQHF
TGTGCCAGCAGCTGGGGATCGGGGGGCAATCAGCCCCAGCATTTT
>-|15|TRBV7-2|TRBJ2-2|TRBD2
CASSRGGVNTGELFF
TGTGCCAGCAGCCGCGGGGGGGTGAACACCGGGGAGCTGTTTTTT
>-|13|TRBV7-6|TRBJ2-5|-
CASSLGVQETQYF
TGTGCCAGCAGCTTAGGAGTTCAAGAGACCCAGTACTTC
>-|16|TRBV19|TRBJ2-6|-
CASSIGGISGANVLTF
TGTGCCAGTAGTATAGGAGGGATCTCTGGGGCCAACGTCCTGACTTTC
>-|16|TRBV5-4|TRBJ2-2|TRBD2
CASSSALGGIGGELFF
TGTGCCAGCAGCTCAGCCCTCGGGGGGATAGGCGGGGAGCTGTTTTTT
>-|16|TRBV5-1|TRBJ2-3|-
CASSPGGRASTDTQYF
TGCGCCAGCAGCCCCGGGGGCAGAGCTAGCACAGATACGCAGTATTTT
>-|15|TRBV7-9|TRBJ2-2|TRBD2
CASSFMAGGPGELFF
TGTGCCAGCAGCTTTATGGCGGGAGGGCCAGGGGAGCTGTTTTTT
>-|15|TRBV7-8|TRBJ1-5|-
CASSLVARGGEPQHF
TGTGCCAGCAGCTTAGTAGCCCGTGGGGGGGAGCCCCAGCATTTT
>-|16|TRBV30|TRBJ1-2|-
CAFERDSRPRHYGYTF
TGTGCCTTTGAACGGGACTCACGGCCGAGGCACTATGGCTACACCTTC
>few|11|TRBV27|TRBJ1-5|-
CASSRAWPQHF
TGTGCCAGCAGTCGGGCTTGGCCCCAGCATTTT
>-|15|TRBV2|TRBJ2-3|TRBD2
CASSWTSGSRATQYF
TGTGCCAGCAGTTGGACTAGCGGGAGTAGGGCTACGCAGTATTTT
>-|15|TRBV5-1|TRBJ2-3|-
CASSLPGPSTDTQYF
TGCGCCAGCAGCTTGCCCGGGCCAAGCACAGATACGCAGTATTTT
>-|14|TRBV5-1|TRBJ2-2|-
CASSLVAGTGELFF
TGCGCCAGCAGCTTGGTCGCTGGCACCGGGGAGCTGTTTTTT
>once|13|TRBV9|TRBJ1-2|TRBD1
CASSPDRGRGYTF
TGTGCCAGCAGCCCGGACAGGGGCCGTGGCTACACCTTC
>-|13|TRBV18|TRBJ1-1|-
CASSPNEDTEAFF
TGTGCCAGCTCACCGAATGAGGACACTGAAGCTTTCTTT
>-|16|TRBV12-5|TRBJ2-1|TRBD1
CASGLVGDRGRNEQFF
TGTGCTAGTGGTTTGGTGGGGGACAGGGGGCGCAATGAGCAGTTCTTC
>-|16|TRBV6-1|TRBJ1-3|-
CASSEPHKPGGNTIYF
TGTGCCAGCAGTGAACCCCACAAACCAGGGGGAAACACCATATATTTT
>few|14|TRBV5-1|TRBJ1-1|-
CASSRVGGNTEAFF
TGCGCCAGCAGTAGGGTGGGGGGGAACACTGAAGCTTTCTTT
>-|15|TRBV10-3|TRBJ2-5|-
CAISESSAGVETQYF
TGTGCCATCAGTGAGTCATCTGCAGGGGTAGAGACCCAGTACTTC